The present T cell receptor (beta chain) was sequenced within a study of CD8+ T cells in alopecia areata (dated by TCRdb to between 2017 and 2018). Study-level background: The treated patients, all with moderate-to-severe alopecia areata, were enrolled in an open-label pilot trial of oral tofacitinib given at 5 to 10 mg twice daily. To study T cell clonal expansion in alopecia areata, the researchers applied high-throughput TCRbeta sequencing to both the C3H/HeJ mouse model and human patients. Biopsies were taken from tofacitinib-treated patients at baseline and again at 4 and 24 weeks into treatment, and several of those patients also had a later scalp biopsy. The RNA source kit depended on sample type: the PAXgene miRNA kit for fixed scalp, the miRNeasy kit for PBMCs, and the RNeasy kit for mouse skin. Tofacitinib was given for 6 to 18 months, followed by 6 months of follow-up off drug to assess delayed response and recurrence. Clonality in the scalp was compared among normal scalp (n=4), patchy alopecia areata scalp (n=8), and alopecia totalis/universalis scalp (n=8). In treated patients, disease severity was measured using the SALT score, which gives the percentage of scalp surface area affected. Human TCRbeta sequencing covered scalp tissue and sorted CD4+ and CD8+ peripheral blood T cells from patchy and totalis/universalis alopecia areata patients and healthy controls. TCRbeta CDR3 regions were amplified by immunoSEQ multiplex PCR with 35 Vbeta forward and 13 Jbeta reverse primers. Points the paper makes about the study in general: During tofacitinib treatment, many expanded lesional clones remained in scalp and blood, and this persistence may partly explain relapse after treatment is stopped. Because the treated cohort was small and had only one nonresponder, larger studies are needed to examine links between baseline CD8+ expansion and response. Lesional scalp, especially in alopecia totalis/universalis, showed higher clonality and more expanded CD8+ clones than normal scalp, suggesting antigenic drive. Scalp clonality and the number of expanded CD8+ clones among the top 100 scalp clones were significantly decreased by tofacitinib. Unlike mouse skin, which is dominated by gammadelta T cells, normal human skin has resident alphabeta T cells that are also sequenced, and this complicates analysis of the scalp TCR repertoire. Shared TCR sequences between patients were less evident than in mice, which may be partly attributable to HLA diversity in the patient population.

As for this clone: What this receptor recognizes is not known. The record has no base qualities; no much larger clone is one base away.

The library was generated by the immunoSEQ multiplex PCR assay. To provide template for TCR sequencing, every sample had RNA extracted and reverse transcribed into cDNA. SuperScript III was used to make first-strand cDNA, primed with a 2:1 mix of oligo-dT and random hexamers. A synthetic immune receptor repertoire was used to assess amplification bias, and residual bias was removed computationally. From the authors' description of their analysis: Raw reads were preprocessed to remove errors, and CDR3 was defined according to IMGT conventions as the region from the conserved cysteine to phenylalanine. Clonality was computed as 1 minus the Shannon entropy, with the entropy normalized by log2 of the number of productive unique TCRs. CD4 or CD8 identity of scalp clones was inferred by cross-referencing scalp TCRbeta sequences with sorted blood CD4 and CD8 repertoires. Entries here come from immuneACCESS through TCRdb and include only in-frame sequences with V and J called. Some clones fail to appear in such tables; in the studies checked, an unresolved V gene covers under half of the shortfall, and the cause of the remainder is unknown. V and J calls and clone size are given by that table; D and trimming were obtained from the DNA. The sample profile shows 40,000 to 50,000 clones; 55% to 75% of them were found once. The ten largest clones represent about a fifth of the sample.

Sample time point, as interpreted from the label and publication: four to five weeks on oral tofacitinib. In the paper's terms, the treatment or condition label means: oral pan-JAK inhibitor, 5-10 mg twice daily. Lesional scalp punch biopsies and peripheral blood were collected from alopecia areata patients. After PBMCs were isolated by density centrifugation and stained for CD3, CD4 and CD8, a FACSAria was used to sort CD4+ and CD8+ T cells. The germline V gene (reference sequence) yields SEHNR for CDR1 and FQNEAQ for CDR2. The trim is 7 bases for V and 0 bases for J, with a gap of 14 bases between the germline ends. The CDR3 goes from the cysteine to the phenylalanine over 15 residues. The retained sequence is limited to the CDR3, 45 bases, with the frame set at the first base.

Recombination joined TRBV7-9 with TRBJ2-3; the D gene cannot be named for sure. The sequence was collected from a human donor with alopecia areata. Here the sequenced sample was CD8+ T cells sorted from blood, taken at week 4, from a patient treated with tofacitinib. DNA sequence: TGTGCCAGCACCCCCGTCGTGGAAAGCACAGATACGCAGTATTTT. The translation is CASTPVVESTDTQYF.